Each of the 8 T cell receptor beta chains below was sequenced from the same sample in a study of cytomegalovirus exposure and HLA in healthy donors. Vbeta (60) and Jbeta (13) primers were used in the PCR. Libraries were prepared by immunoSEQ multiplex PCR; TCRdb keeps only in-frame clonotypes and omits some of them. The sample lists about 130,000 clones, 80% seen once, with 8.9% in the top ten. The sequencing sample was made of PBMCs. These receptor sequences come from a man aged 30 to 45 in good health and CMV-seropositive.

The V call is TRBV12-5, the J call TRBJ2-7; weak D call: TRBD2 (6 bases). Germline CDR1 and CDR2: LGHNT and FRNRAP. V was pared by 5 bases and J by 2 bases, with 19 bases between. The CDR3 contains 16 residues. CDR3 loop: CASGGGTDIFTYEQYF. The CDR3 coding sequence is TGTGCTAGTGGTGGAGGGACGGATATTTTTACCTACGAGCAGTACTTC.

V and J are TRBV27 and TRBJ1-5; TRBD1 might be the D (5 bases). V dropped 6 bases and J dropped 2 bases, with 14 bases sitting between them. Germline CDR1 and CDR2: MNHEY and SMNVEV (reference sequence). The CDR3 spans 15 residues. The CDR3 sequence: CASRQPGGGNQPQHF. As DNA, the CDR3 is TGTGCCAGCAGGCAGCCCGGGGGTGGCAATCAGCCCCAGCATTTT.

V and J are TRBV7-9 and TRBJ1-3; D is unresolved. This CDR3 has 15 amino acids. Germline V gives CDR1 SEHNR, CDR2 FQNEAQ (reference sequence). V was cut by 3 bases and J by 2 bases, with 11 bases left in between. Written as DNA, the CDR3 is TGTGCCAGCAGCTTCGGTGCTACGGCTGGAAACACCATATATTTT. Protein product: CASSFGATAGNTIYF.

This chain links TRBV29-1 with TRBJ1-2; perhaps TRBD1 as D (5 bases). The germline gives CDR1 SQVTM, CDR2 ANQGSEA. V lost 4 bases to trimming and J lost 4 bases, with 10 bases between them. CDR3 length: 12 amino acids. The DNA for the CDR3 is TGCAGCGTTGCTGCCGGGGGCTATGGCTACACCTTC. Residues: CSVAAGGYGYTF.

V gene TRBV5-1 combines with J gene TRBJ1-5, with D hard to call. Germline values: CDR1 SGHRS, CDR2 YFSETQ. This CDR3 comprises 14 residues. The ends were cut back, 4 bases at V and 3 bases at J, with 11 bases in the middle. CDR3 region: CASSLSSPNQPQHF. CDR3 bases: TGCGCCAGCAGCCTGTCCTCCCCCAATCAGCCCCAGCATTTT.

CDR3 sequence: CSVEEAGANYGYTF. The CDR3 DNA sequence: TGCAGCGTTGAAGAGGCGGGAGCTAACTATGGCTACACCTTC. The V and J genes are TRBV29-1 and TRBJ1-2; D is unresolved. Germline CDR1 reads SQVTM; CDR2 reads ANQGSEA. The V gene lost 0 bases and the J gene lost 0 bases, with 8 bases spanning the gap. The CDR3 is made up of 14 amino acids. The full variable domain, its missing parts supplied by reference TRBV29-1 and TRBJ1-2, is SAVISQKPSRDICQRGTSLTIQCQVDSQVTMMFWYRQQPGQSLTLIATANQGSEATYESGFVIDKFPISRPNLTFSTLTVSNMSPEDSSIYLCSVEEAGANYGYTFGSGTRLTVV.

This clone came up once. The CDR3 loop is CASSLLTGDQETQYF. CDR3 nucleotide sequence: TGTGCCAGCAGCTTACTTACAGGGGATCAGGAGACCCAGTACTTC. The chain employs TRBV7-3 and TRBJ2-5; 7 nucleotides agree with TRBD1. CDR3 length equals 15 residues. V lost 2 bases to trimming and J lost 5 bases; unmatched junction nucleotides: 8. CDR1 and CDR2 (germline): SGHTA, FQGTGA.

The sample holds a few counts of this clone. This rearrangement joins TRBV6-1 to TRBJ1-5; D unclear. CDR3 size: 15 residues. CDR1 and CDR2 from the germline V gene are MNHNS and SASEGT. Trimming removed 8 bases from V and 0 bases from J, with 14 bases in between. As DNA, the CDR3 is TGTGCCAGCTCTCGGAGCTTCTATAGCAATCAGCCCCAGCATTTT. Translation: CASSRSFYSNQPQHF.